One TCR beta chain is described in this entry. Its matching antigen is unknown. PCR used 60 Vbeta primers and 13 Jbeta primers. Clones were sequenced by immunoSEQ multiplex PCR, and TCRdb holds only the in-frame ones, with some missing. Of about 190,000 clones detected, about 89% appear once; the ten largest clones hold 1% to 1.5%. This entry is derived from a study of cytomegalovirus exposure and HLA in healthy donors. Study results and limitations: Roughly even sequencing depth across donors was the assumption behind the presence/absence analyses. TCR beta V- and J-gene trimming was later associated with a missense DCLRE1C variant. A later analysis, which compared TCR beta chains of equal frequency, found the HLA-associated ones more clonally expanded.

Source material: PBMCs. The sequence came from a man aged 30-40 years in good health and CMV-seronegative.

CDR3 nucleotides: TGTGCCAGCAGCCAACCCACTAGCGGGAGGGGAGAGACCCAGTACTTC. As protein: CASSQPTSGRGETQYF. The V call is TRBV5-6, the J call TRBJ2-5; 13 positions agree with TRBD2. V trimming: 4 bases; J trimming: 4 bases; junction bases outside the gene matches: 7. There are 16 residues in the CDR3. CDR1 SGHDT and CDR2 YYEEEE come from the germline V gene. The variable domain in full, completed from reference TRBV5-6 and TRBJ2-5, reads DAGVTQSPTHLIKTRGQQVTLRCSPKSGHDTVSWYQQALGQGPQFIFQYYEEEERQRGNFPDRFSGHQFPNYSSELNVNALLLGDSALYLCASSQPTSGRGETQYFGPGTRLLVL.